Following are 10 T cell receptor beta chains from one sample sequenced in a study of blood T cell repertoires in COVID-19. Assay used: immunoSEQ multiplex PCR; TCRdb lists only in-frame clones, some missing. In the table there are 300,000 to 350,000 clones, roughly 90% of which are singletons. Sequencing was carried out using peripheral blood. These receptors all come from a woman in her 70s with COVID-19, enrolled during active disease.

This sequence joins TRBV2 and TRBJ1-4; tentatively, D is TRBD1 (5 bases). CDR1 is SNHLY, CDR2 FYNNEI, per germline. CDR3 length equals 12 residues. V lost 2 bases to trimming and J lost 8 bases, with 6 bases between them. The CDR3 loop is CASSEQGEKLFF. The CDR3, as DNA: TGTGCCAGCAGTGAACAGGGAGAAAAACTGTTTTTT.

Only one count was recorded for this clone. CDR3 sequence reads: CASSFSGGLQETQYF. CDR3 sequence (DNA): TGCGCCAGCAGCTTTAGCGGGGGGCTCCAAGAGACCCAGTACTTC. The V and J genes are TRBV5-1 and TRBJ2-5; 10 nucleotides align to TRBD2. Germline CDR1 and CDR2: SGHRS and YFSETQ. This CDR3 has 15 residues. V gave up 2 bases and J gave up 1 base; unmatched junction bases: 2.

The rearrangement joins TRBV6-1 to TRBJ1-5; 9 bases fit TRBD1. CDR1 MNHNS and CDR2 SASEGT come from the germline V gene. This CDR3 is 17 amino acids long. The junction had 7 bases not matched to a gene; V was cut back by 2 bases and J by 2 bases. CDR3 nucleotide sequence: TGTGCCAGCAGTGAACCGACGGACAGGGGAGGCAATCAGCCCCAGCATTTT. This translates into CASSEPTDRGGNQPQHF.

This clone was seen a few times. This chain connects TRBV10-3 to TRBJ1-2; possible D gene TRBD1, 5 bases. The CDR3 length is 14 residues. Trimming took 0 bases from V and 7 from J, leaving 12 bases between them. Germline CDR1 and CDR2: ENHRY and SYGVKD. The CDR3 coding sequence is TGTGCCATCAGTGAGTCGTCAGCTCAGGGTGGCTACACCTTC. The encoded protein is CAISESSAQGGYTF.

This sequence joins TRBV11-3 and TRBJ1-6; a weak D match, TRBD1 (6 bases). The V end was cut by 6 bases, the J end by 6 bases, with 9 bases between. Germline values: CDR1 SGHNT, CDR2 YENEEA. The CDR3 runs 13 residues. The CDR3 DNA follows: TGTGCCAGCAGTACAGGGCCTAATTCACCCCTCCACTTT. Protein: CASSTGPNSPLHF.

The chain couples TRBV28 to TRBJ1-1; no reliable D call. CDR3 length equals 14 residues. The germline V gene encodes CDR1 MDHEN and CDR2 SYDVKM. Trimming pared 10 bases from V and 0 bases from J, leaving 15 bases between. Here the CDR3 reads CATRRAGMNTEAFF. The CDR3 coding sequence is TGTGCCACCCGGAGGGCGGGCATGAACACTGAAGCTTTCTTT.

The chain links TRBV3-1 (or the pseudogene TRBV3-2) to TRBJ1-1; D not resolved. Germline V lookup: CDR1 LGHDT, CDR2 YNNKEL (reference sequence). The CDR3 totals 12 residues. V dropped 8 bases and J dropped 8 bases, with 15 bases sitting between them. CDR3 nucleotides: TGTGCCAGCTGCATACGGGGTGAGGAAGCTTTCTTT. This sequence encodes CASCIRGEEAFF.

The chain couples TRBV6-6 to TRBJ1-2, with D perhaps TRBD1 (6 bases). The germline V gene encodes CDR1 MNHNY and CDR2 SVGAGI (reference sequence). V dropped 2 bases and J dropped 4 bases, with 8 bases sitting between them. The CDR3 totals 13 residues. The DNA of the CDR3 is TGTGCCAGCAGTTACCAGGGGATCTATGGCTACACCTTC. Amino acids: CASSYQGIYGYTF.

The rearrangement uses TRBV19 and TRBJ2-3; D possibly corresponds to TRBD2 (6 bases). Germline assignment: CDR1 LNHDA and CDR2 SQIVND (reference sequence). Between the trimmed V and J ends, which lost 5 bases and 6 bases, there was a span of 21 bases. The CDR3 loop spans 16 amino acids. This CDR3 is CASSPGGAGGADTQYF. The CDR3 bases are TGTGCCAGTAGTCCCGGCGGGGCAGGAGGTGCGGATACGCAGTATTTT.

This clone appeared a single time. The chain couples TRBV19 to TRBJ2-5; D remains unclear. CDR1 and CDR2 from the germline V gene are LNHDA and SQIVND (reference sequence). The CDR3 sequence is 16 residues long. Between the trimmed V and J ends, which lost 5 bases and 2 bases, there was a span of 18 bases. In DNA form, the CDR3 reads TGTGCCAGTAGTCCTAACCAGGTTCCCAAACAAGAGACCCAGTACTTC. Translating it yields CASSPNQVPKQETQYF.